The 5 T cell receptor beta chains presented below share a single source sample, sequenced in a study of cytomegalovirus exposure and HLA in healthy donors. PCR primers comprised 60 Vbeta and 13 Jbeta primers. Method: immunoSEQ multiplex PCR; TCRdb's copy keeps in-frame clones and lacks some. Of about 35,000 clones listed, about 80% are singletons. Sequencing input: PBMCs. These receptor sequences come from a male donor in good health and CMV-seronegative.

The chain combines TRBV5-1 with TRBJ1-1, with D hard to call. The CDR3 has 14 amino acids. CDR1 is SGHRS, CDR2 YFSETQ, per germline. With 3 bases removed from V and 2 bases from J, the gap between germline ends came to 11 bases. CDR3 protein: CASSSLATNTEAFF. CDR3 sequence (DNA): TGCGCCAGCAGCTCGTTAGCAACAAACACTGAAGCTTTCTTT.

The chain recombines TRBV6-1 with TRBJ2-7; TRBD1 agrees at 8 bases. CDR1 and CDR2 (germline): MNHNS, SASEGT. With V trimmed by 8 bases and J by 7 bases, 4 bases remained unmatched. The CDR3 is 11 amino acids. The CDR3 is CASSRDREQYF. For the CDR3, the DNA is TGTGCCAGCTCCCGGGACAGGGAGCAGTACTTC.

This clone showed up just once. This chain connects TRBV30 to TRBJ1-4; weak D call: TRBD1 (6 bases). Germline assignment: CDR1 GTSNPN and CDR2 SVGIG (reference sequence). The ends were cut back, 8 bases at V and 8 bases at J, with 15 bases in the middle. CDR3 length equals 12 residues. CDR3 bases: TGTGCCGGGGAAGGGGGGGGCGAAAAACTGTTTTTT. It is translated as CAGEGGGEKLFF.

The rearrangement uses TRBV25-1 and TRBJ2-5; 7 bases are shared with TRBD2. J was trimmed by 4 bases and V by 4 bases; bases with no gene match: 9. Germline V gene sequence: CDR1 MGHDK, CDR2 SYGVNS. The CDR3 sequence is 15 residues long. This CDR3 reads CASSGLGRLVETQYF. The CDR3 bases are TGTGCCAGCAGTGGGCTCGGGAGGCTTGTAGAGACCCAGTACTTC. The full variable domain, with the rest looked up from reference TRBV25-1 and TRBJ2-5, is EADIYQTPRYLVIGTGKKITLECSQTMGHDKMYWYQQDPGMELHLIHYSYGVNSTEKGDLSSESTVSRIRTEHFPLTLESARPSHTSQYLCASSGLGRLVETQYFGPGTRLLVL.

This clone is a singleton in its sample. V and J are TRBV28 and TRBJ1-4; 9 bases are shared with TRBD1. The trim removed 5 bases at V and 6 bases at J, leaving 4 bases unmatched. CDR1 and CDR2 (germline): MDHEN, SYDVKM. CDR3 size: 14 residues. CDR3 bases: TGTGCCAGCAGTCCCGGACAGGGGTATGAAAAACTGTTTTTT. Amino acids: CASSPGQGYEKLFF.